One and the same sample provided the 17 T cell receptor beta chains below, sequenced in a study of T-cell memory formation after mild COVID-19. TCRdb independently ran MiXCR on the 5' RACE reads; one entry per CDR3 protein. The sample yields tens of thousands of distinct CDR3 sequences, 12% seen once. The sequenced sample was PBMCs or a T cell subset sorted from them (not recorded which). The receptors were sampled from a man aged 18 to 30 who had mild COVID-19 (a few samples of this study predate the infection). Cell type and time point are not known.

This clonotype was seen ten or more times. The J gene is TRBJ2-1, the V gene TRBV11-2; D is ambiguous. Germline V gene lookup returns CDR1 SGHAT and CDR2 FQNNGV. This CDR3 has 14 residues. V was clipped by 1 base and J by 12 bases, with 16 bases between them. CDR3 coding DNA: TGTGCCAGCAGCTTAGGAGACTTCACCTCCGGGCAGTTCTTC. Translated: CASSLGDFTSGQFF.

The rearrangement uses TRBV7-7 and TRBJ2-5; D tentatively reads TRBD1 or TRBD2 (5 bases each). V lost 1 base to trimming and J lost 5 bases, with 14 bases between them. The CDR3 contains 15 residues. Looked up from germline, CDR1 is SSHAT and CDR2 is FNYEAQ (reference sequence). CDR3: CASSLGPGLPETQYF. CDR3 DNA sequence: TGTGCCAGCAGCTTAGGCCCGGGGCTCCCGGAGACCCAGTACTTC.

V usage is TRBV4-3 and J usage is TRBJ2-5, with 7 bases aligning to TRBD1. Unmatched junction bases numbered 13, after V lost 4 bases and J lost 5 bases. CDR1 is LGHNA and CDR2 is YSLEER in the germline V gene. The CDR3 spans 16 residues. CDR3 loop: CASSRARGGRGETQYF. The CDR3 nucleotides are TGCGCCAGCAGCCGCGCGCGAGGGGGCCGCGGGGAGACCCAGTACTTC.

This rearrangement joins TRBV3-2 to TRBJ2-2; the DNA was not compared with TRBD1, the D call given in the table. TRBV3-2 is an annotated pseudogene. This CDR3 contains 17 residues. As DNA, the CDR3 is TGTGCCAGCAGCCAGCTAACCTTGGGGGGCCGAACCGGGGAGCTGTTTTTT. Its translation is CASSQLTLGGRTGELFF.

This clonotype came up many times. J is TRBJ2-1 and V is TRBV7-3; TRBD2 aligns across 7 bases. Per the germline V gene, CDR1 is SGHTA and CDR2 is FQGTGA. Germline trimming cut 4 bases from V and 0 bases from J; bases unmatched to any gene: 6. The CDR3 runs 16 residues. The CDR3, as DNA: TGTGCCAGCAGCTACCTAGCGGTAAGCTCCTACAATGAGCAGTTCTTC. Translation: CASSYLAVSSYNEQFF.

The chain uses TRBV5-5 and TRBJ1-5; 7 bases map to TRBD1. CDR3 length: 13 residues. Unmatched junction bases numbered 7, after V lost 2 bases and J lost 11 bases. Germline V gives CDR1 SGHKS, CDR2 YYEKEE (reference sequence). The CDR3 here is CASSFESGTAQHF. CDR3 bases: TGTGCCAGCAGCTTTGAGTCCGGGACAGCCCAGCATTTT.

The gene calls are TRBV10-3 and TRBJ2-5, with TRBD1 matching over 9 bases. Germline lookup yields CDR1 ENHRY and CDR2 SYGVKD. CDR3 length: 16 amino acids. V shed 0 bases and J 5 bases; nucleotides not matched to a gene: 7. For the CDR3, the DNA is TGTGCCATCAGTGAGTCGGGACAGGGAACTCTCGAGACCCAGTACTTC. It codes for CAISESGQGTLETQYF.

This clonotype was counted between two and nine times. The chain joins TRBV30 to TRBJ1-1; no definite D call. Germline values: CDR1 GTSNPN, CDR2 SVGIG (reference sequence). CDR3 length: 17 amino acids. V lost 2 bases, J lost 4 bases, and 23 bases lay in between. The CDR3 nucleotides read TGTGCCTGGAGTAATCCCGCCTCATCCGGTCGTCGCACTGAAGCTTTCTTT. This translates into CAWSNPASSGRRTEAFF.

In this sample, this clonotype turned up many times. The V gene is TRBV4-2, the J gene TRBJ2-3; TRBD2 might be the D (6 bases). V gave up 7 bases and J gave up 4 bases, with 18 bases separating them. The CDR3 spans 15 residues. Germline CDR1 and CDR2: LGHNA and YNFKEQ. In DNA, the CDR3 is TGTGCCAGCACCCAGCAACCTAGCGCGGCAGATACGCAGTATTTT. Translation: CASTQQPSAADTQYF.

The chain employs TRBV23-1 and TRBJ2-1; D uncertain. Being an ORF, TRBV23-1 has a function that is uncertain. The CDR3 sequence is 16 residues long. The V and J ends lost 4 bases and 0 bases respectively, with 13 bases between them. The CDR3 region has the DNA TGCGCCAGCAGTCCCCGGTTGTTAAGCTCCTACAATGAGCAGTTCTTC. Protein product: CASSPRLLSSYNEQFF.

This clonotype has ten or more counts. V is TRBV12-3 or TRBV12-4 and J is TRBJ2-5, with 11 nucleotides matching TRBD2. J lost 5 bases, V lost 6 bases, and 14 bases had no gene match. There are 17 residues in the CDR3. The CDR3 protein is CASSPIFLAGGGETQYF. The CDR3 DNA sequence: TGTGCCAGCAGCCCCATATTTCTAGCGGGGGGCGGTGAGACCCAGTACTTC.

In its sample, this clonotype was seen a few times. The chain carries TRBV6-6 and TRBJ1-2, with D tentatively TRBD1 (6 bases). This CDR3 region has 13 residues. CDR1 is MNHNY and CDR2 is SVGAGI in the germline V gene (reference sequence). V lost 6 bases, J lost 6 bases, and 14 bases lay in between. The CDR3, as DNA: TGTGCCAGCAGCTTGACAGGCCTCGATGGCTACACCTTC. It encodes CASSLTGLDGYTF.

Many counts were recorded for this clonotype. The rearrangement uses TRBV24-1 and TRBJ2-3; 11 bases are a match to TRBD1. Germline trimming cut 4 bases from V and 5 bases from J; bases unmatched to any gene: 7. The CDR3 contains 16 residues. Germline-derived CDR1 and CDR2 are KGHDR and SFDVKD. This CDR3 reads CATSDPRDRGGDTQYF. The CDR3 bases are TGTGCCACCAGTGACCCTAGGGACAGGGGGGGAGATACGCAGTATTTT.

The rearrangement joins TRBV4-1 to TRBJ1-2; D is unresolved. V was cut by 2 bases and J by 8 bases, with 24 bases left in between. CDR3 length equals 17 residues. In germline, CDR1 is MGHRA, CDR2 YSYEKL. CDR3 nucleotides: TGCGCCAGCAGCCAACCCCTGTTTGGGTTCGTAAGATGGGGCTACACCTTC. Residues: CASSQPLFGFVRWGYTF.

This clonotype was recorded at least ten times. J is TRBJ2-2 and V is TRBV20-1; TRBD1 or TRBD2 may be the D gene (6 bases each). CDR1 DFQATT and CDR2 SNEGSKA come from the germline V gene (reference sequence). This CDR3 is built from 15 residues. With 0 bases removed from V and 3 bases from J, the gap between germline ends came to 11 bases. The chain's CDR3 is CSARDWRGDTGELFF. Written as DNA, the CDR3 is TGCAGTGCTAGAGATTGGAGGGGGGACACCGGGGAGCTGTTTTTT.

The chain joins TRBV20-1 to TRBJ1-6; D is ambiguous. The germline V gene has CDR1 DFQATT and CDR2 SNEGSKA (reference sequence). V was trimmed by 0 bases and J by 0 bases, leaving 12 bases between them. This CDR3 is 17 amino acids long. The CDR3 region has the DNA TGCAGTGCTAGAGAACGTGGCAGGAGCTCCTATAATTCACCCCTCCACTTT. It encodes CSARERGRSSYNSPLHF.

This clonotype was recorded many times. This chain connects TRBV7-2 to TRBJ2-5, with D uncertain. CDR3 size: 13 residues. Germline V gene lookup returns CDR1 SGHTA and CDR2 FQGNSA. V lost 5 bases, J lost 6 bases, and 13 bases lay in between. The chain's CDR3 is CASSVNPWQTQYF. The CDR3 region has the DNA TGTGCCAGCAGCGTCAACCCTTGGCAGACCCAGTACTTC.